This T cell receptor (beta chain) was identified during a study of cytomegalovirus exposure and HLA in healthy donors. Study-wide points: A prior analysis recorded that most TCR beta V segments were productive about 87% or about 30% of the time.

The CDR3 length is 12 residues. Germline loops: CDR1 SQVTM, CDR2 ANQGSEA. PCR involved 60 Vbeta and 13 Jbeta primers. Repertoires were generated with immunoSEQ multiplex PCR, while TCRdb's copy carries only in-frame clones and drops some. The table shows fewer than 200,000 clones, with over 60% occurring only once. This clone was observed a handful of times. The antigen remains unidentified. The material sequenced was PBMCs. The receptor was derived from a woman aged 30 to 39 in good health and CMV-seronegative. The genes are TRBV29-1 and TRBJ2-3, with TRBD1 identical over 9 bases. In DNA form, the CDR3 reads TGCAGTAGGGACAGGGACGCAGATACGCAGTATTTT. It translates to CSRDRDADTQYF.